These T cell receptor beta chains were read from a single sample in a study of blood T cell repertoires in COVID-19. Here immunoSEQ multiplex PCR was the method, and the copy in TCRdb shows in-frame clones only, minus some. This sample yields 150,000 to 200,000 clones, of which less than 90% are seen a single time; more than 12% belongs to the top ten. Sequencing was done on a sample of peripheral blood. These receptors were taken from a woman in her seventies with COVID-19, enrolled during active disease. The CDR3 runs from the conserved cysteine through the conserved F or W. D genes are given only for firm matches. Clone size is not always given. Where it is, it says once, few, many or a class for expanded clones.

abundance	v_gene	d_gene	j_gene	CDR3nt	CDR3aa
.	TRBV11-2	TRBD2	TRBJ2-3	TGTGCCAGCAGCGTAGGGGTTCGGCTAGCGGGAAGAGATACGCAGTATTTT	CASSVGVRLAGRDTQYF
few	TRBV5-1	TRBD2	TRBJ2-3	TGCGCCAGCAACAGCTTCTTAGCGGGAGTGGATACGCAGTATTTT	CASNSFLAGVDTQYF
.	TRBV11-3	.	TRBJ1-1	TGTGCCAGCAGCTTATTTATGAACACTGAAGCTTTCTTT	CASSLFMNTEAFF
few	TRBV5-5	TRBD1	TRBJ1-5	TGTGCCAGCAGCTTGCTGGGACAGGTCGACAATCAGCCCCAGCATTTT	CASSLLGQVDNQPQHF
.	TRBV2	TRBD1	TRBJ2-7	TGTGCCAGCAGTGATCGGACAGGGGACTACGAGCAGTACTTC	CASSDRTGDYEQYF
.	TRBV30	.	TRBJ1-2	TGTGCCTCTGGTAGGGGCGCGAGGTATGGCTACACCTTC	CASGRGARYGYTF
.	TRBV5-5	.	TRBJ2-2	TGTGCCAGCAGTGCGGCGGGTCCTGGGGAGCTGTTTTTT	CASSAAGPGELFF
.	TRBV28	.	TRBJ2-5	TGTGCCAGCAGTTTTTGGCAGGTCAACCGAGAGACCCAGTACTTC	CASSFWQVNRETQYF
many	TRBV7-2	.	TRBJ1-2	TGTGCCAGCAGATCCCCGACAGGTTTTTATGGCTACACCTTC	CASRSPTGFYGYTF
.	TRBV19	.	TRBJ1-2	TGTGCCAGTACCAATCCCGCCGACGGGGTCTATGGCTACACCTTC	CASTNPADGVYGYTF
.	TRBV30	.	TRBJ2-2	TGTGCCTGGAGGGGGGGGCTGAACACCGGGGAGCTGTTTTTT	CAWRGGLNTGELFF
.	TRBV7-4	.	TRBJ1-5	TGTGCCAGCAGCTTAGGGGAGAATCAGCCCCAGCATTTT	CASSLGENQPQHF
.	TRBV7-9	.	TRBJ2-2	TGTGCCAGCAGCGGCGGGAACGGGGAGCTGTTTTTT	CASSGGNGELFF
.	TRBV5-1	.	TRBJ2-7	TGCGCCACCAGGGAGATGACAGAAATCCACGAGCAGTACTTC	CATREMTEIHEQYF
.	TRBV30	.	TRBJ2-5	TGTGCCTATCTGTACCAAGAGACCCAGTACTTC	CAYLYQETQYF
once	TRBV28	.	TRBJ1-2	TGTGCCAGCGGGCGTGCCTCTAACTATGGCTACACCTTC	CASGRASNYGYTF
.	TRBV6-6	TRBD2	TRBJ2-1	TGTGCCGGCAGCAGTCGCGGGAGCTCCGATGAGCAGTTCTTC	CAGSSRGSSDEQFF
once	TRBV7-8	TRBD1	TRBJ1-3	TGTGCCAGCACCACCGACAGGGAAGGAAACACCATATATTTT	CASTTDREGNTIYF
.	TRBV9	.	TRBJ1-2	TGTGCCAGCAGCGCGCTTGGGGGCGGGTTTGGCTACACCTTC	CASSALGGGFGYTF
.	TRBV7-8	.	TRBJ2-5	TGTGCCAGCAGCGCAGTTCGGACAGCCCAAGAGACCCAGTACTTC	CASSAVRTAQETQYF
.	TRBV9	TRBD2	TRBJ2-3	TGTGCCAGCAGCGTAACTAGCGGGAGTACTGGTACAGATACGCAGTATTTT	CASSVTSGSTGTDTQYF
.	TRBV4-1	TRBD1	TRBJ1-3	TGCGCCAGCAGCCAAGAAAACAGGGGTTCTGGAAACACCATATATTTT	CASSQENRGSGNTIYF
.	TRBV2	.	TRBJ1-1	TGTGCCAGCAGTTGGGGCCCCAGTCGGGGGTTGACTGAAGCTTTCTTT	CASSWGPSRGLTEAFF
.	TRBV11-3	.	TRBJ2-3	TGTGCCAGCAGCTCCCTGGGAGACACAGATACGCAGTATTTT	CASSSLGDTDTQYF
once	TRBV2	.	TRBJ1-2	TGTGCCAGCAGTGCTCCCGGGACAAAGTATGGCTACACCTTC	CASSAPGTKYGYTF
.	TRBV14	.	TRBJ2-7	TGTGCCAGCAGCCAAGGGGGACACGGCTACGAGCAGTACTTC	CASSQGGHGYEQYF
.	TRBV28	TRBD1	TRBJ1-4	TGTGCCAGCAGGGTGACAGGGACTAATGAAAAACTGTTTTTT	CASRVTGTNEKLFF
.	TRBV12-5	.	TRBJ1-1	TGTGCTAGTGGTTTGAGTACTCCGGGAGGGGGCACTGAAGCTTTCTTT	CASGLSTPGGGTEAFF
once	TRBV5-1	.	TRBJ2-1	TGCGCCAGCAGCGTCCGACAGTTCAATGAGCAGTTCTTC	CASSVRQFNEQFF